The present T cell receptor beta chain was sequenced within a study of T cells in women clearing cervical HPV infection (dated by TCRdb to between 2018 and 2020). Background for the entire study: The cases were approximately 23 women with histologically confirmed HPV16-related CIN3 or worse, and 2 of those women had invasive cancers. Controls were over 20 women whose single incident HPV16 infection cleared within 12 months without precancer or cancer developing. Blood from cases was collected at the visit at which the lesion was first identified, whereas blood from controls was collected once infection was no longer detected. For cases, a median interval of about 150 days, with an interquartile range of about 90 to 210 days, was observed between lesion detection and blood sampling. Since only a few of the women had HLA typing available, the possibility that HLA type was acting as a confounder could not be ruled out. An exploratory proof-of-principle case-control study, nested within the Guanacaste HPV Natural History Study in Costa Rica, was conducted to compare TCR repertoires across cervical HPV16 outcomes. Cases were matched to controls by age within five years and by the year the sample was collected. A median age of nearly 35 years was observed in cases versus approximately 38 in controls, and no significant differences in baseline characteristics were found. The parent cohort enrolled roughly 10,000 women aged 18 or older in Guanacaste, Costa Rica, during about 1992 to 1995 and followed them for six to eight years. Five blinded duplicates per group were added as quality controls, so that 60 or so samples were obtained: about 50 participants and 10 replicates. General study outcomes and caveats: TCR repertoire richness was significantly higher in CIN3+ cases than in controls across sequencing depths, while evenness did not differ. Random forest classifiers combining richness and V gene abundances distinguished cases from controls with an estimated AUC of just under 0.85. TRBV6-7 relative abundance was lower in cases than in controls (around 0.11% versus 0.16%; Bonferroni P = 0.0008). The cross-sectional design could not show whether the associations came before the infection or were a result of it, and neither effector/memory subsets nor HPV-specific T cells were isolated. Because the number of T cells per sample was unknown, the richness differences could reflect varying T-cell content rather than repertoire biology.

The immunoSEQ assay used multiplex PCR to amplify TCR beta CDR3 regions from an average of approximately 1,300 ng of genomic DNA per sample. The assay corrected primer bias using a complete synthetic TCR repertoire to establish an amplification baseline. The amplicons were sequenced using the Illumina platform. As for the authors' bioinformatics: Error correction of the sequences involved clustering with frequency ratios plus a modified nearest-neighbor algorithm, after which the sequences were analyzed in the immunoSEQ Analyzer using IMGT gene definitions. At each rarefaction depth, TCR richness and evenness were averaged across 20 rarefaction repeats, and samples with fewer sequences than that depth were excluded. Wilcoxon rank sum tests with FDR correction were used to compare V, D and J gene relative abundances between the groups. Blinded duplicates gave an intraclass correlation of 95.6% for TCR richness and an average of around 83% across some 69 gene segments. The source is immuneACCESS, and TCRdb retained only in-frame sequences with V and J called. Part of the clones is not carried over; for the studies checked, unresolved V genes explain less than half of this, and the remainder is unexplained. That table supplies the V and J calls and clone size; D and trimming were determined from the DNA. The table of this sample itemizes approximately 15,000 clones. In total, the top ten clones hold less than 25% of the sample.

Every participant had a single incident cervical HPV16 infection, and women with prevalent HPV16 infections were excluded. Cervical HPV DNA was detected by MY09/MY11 PCR, and genotyping was performed by dot-blot hybridization. Roughly 15 mL of heparinized blood were centrifuged, and the buffy coat was aliquoted, frozen at -30°C, then stored at -80°C. QIAGEN kits were used to extract genomic DNA from buffy coat specimens. V is cut by 0 bases and J by 4 bases, and the space between the germline ends is 10 bases. The germline V gene gives CDR1 as SGHRS and CDR2 as YFSETQ. The CDR3 goes from the cysteine to the phenylalanine over 14 residues. Sequencing covers 33 bases of the CDR3, shown here with the frame starting at base 1. Of note for this clone: Its antigen is not yet known. The read halts 3 residues ahead of the CDR3 end, with the missing end drawn from the germline J gene.

Here the chain combines TRBV5-1 and TRBJ1-1; 5 matching bases give a weak D call of TRBD1. The source of this sequence is a woman aged 18 to 69 with a cervical HPV16 infection that either progressed to CIN3+ or cleared (not recorded which). The source material was blood buffy coat. The CDR3 region has the sequence CASSLVGGGTEAFF. The CDR3 bases that were read are TGCGCCAGCAGCTTGGTTGGCGGGGGCACTGAA.